This paragraph reports one T cell receptor (beta chain). Its antigen is currently unknown. Random hexamers were used to reverse transcribe roughly 0.45 to 1 ug of RNA. immunoSEQ multiplex PCR amplified TCR beta CDR3 across 54 Vbeta, 13 Jbeta. TCRdb re-analysed the immunoSEQ multiplex PCR reads in MiXCR, keeping a single row per CDR3 protein. Counted here are 84,000 or so distinct CDR3 sequences, approximately 95% occurring once; the ten biggest clones make up approximately 0.94%. Germline CDR1 and CDR2: LNHNV and YYDKDF (reference sequence). Trimming shortened V by 0 bases and J by 2 bases, and 11 bases separated the two germline ends. The CDR3 extends over 16 amino acids. Blood CD8+ and CD4+ T cells underwent high-throughput TCR beta sequencing. In contrast to the negatively isolated CD8+ and CD4+ T cells, TEMRA cells were FACS-enriched. These data come from a study of CD8 T cells in Susac syndrome.

Study observations and caveats: TCR sequencing and HLA analysis covered a relatively small number of individuals.

The clonotype comes from a human donor with Susac syndrome. V is TRBV15 and J is TRBJ2-1; perhaps TRBD2 as D (6 bases). The material sequenced was CD8+ T cells from PBMCs. The CDR3 here is CATSRDQEGPYNEQFF. Here the CDR3 DNA reads TGTGCCACCAGCAGAGACCAGGAGGGCCCCTACAATGAGCAGTTCTTC.